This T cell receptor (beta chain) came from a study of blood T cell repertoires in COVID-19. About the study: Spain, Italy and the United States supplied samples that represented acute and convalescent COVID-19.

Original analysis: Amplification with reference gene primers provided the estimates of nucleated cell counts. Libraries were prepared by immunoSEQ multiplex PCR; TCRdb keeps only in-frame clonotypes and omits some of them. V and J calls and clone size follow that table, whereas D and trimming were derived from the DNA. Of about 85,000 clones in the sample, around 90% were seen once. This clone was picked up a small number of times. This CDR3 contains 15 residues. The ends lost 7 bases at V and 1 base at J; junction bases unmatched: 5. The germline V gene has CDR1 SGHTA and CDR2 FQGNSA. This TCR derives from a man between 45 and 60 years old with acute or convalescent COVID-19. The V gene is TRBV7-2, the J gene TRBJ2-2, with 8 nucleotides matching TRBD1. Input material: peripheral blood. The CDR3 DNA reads TGTGCCAGCACCCGGACAGGGTTGAACACCGGGGAGCTGTTTTTT. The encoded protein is CASTRTGLNTGELFF.